This entry concerns a single TCR beta chain. Its antigen remains undetermined. No base qualities exist here, and no much larger clone lies one base off it. Using the deep immunoSEQ assay, multiplex PCR amplified TCR CDR3 regions from genomic DNA. Genomic DNA extracted from each cell subset was distributed evenly over all wells of several immunoSEQ 96-well plates, and each plate served as one replicate. For sorted subsets, 150 to 250 ng genomic DNA, equal to 30,000 or so T cell genomes, was loaded into each replicate PCR. Purified libraries were quantified with a Qubit 3.0 fluorometer, sized on a Bioanalyzer 2100, and re-quantified with the KAPA Library Quantification kit. Every immunoSEQ 96-well plate was sequenced on a separate single-read 150-cycle Illumina NextSeq 550 flow cell. In the source study's methods: Because the immunoSEQ output held only junctional sequences and lacked quality scores, the filtering could not match the filtering applied to full-length reads. Sequences were annotated with PyIR, a Python wrapper for IgBLAST v1.9, using IMGT germline references to assign V/J genes and CDR3. Any read was removed if the V/J assignment was weak (E-value above 1e-6), the CDR3 was missing, or the read contained stop codons, out-of-frame junctions, or ambiguous translated residues. V3J clonotypes were defined as sequences sharing an identical inferred V gene, J gene, and CDR3 amino acid sequence. The percentage overlap between two repertoires was calculated by dividing the number of shared unique clonotypes by the size of the smaller repertoire. Repertoire richness was assessed with RTK rarefaction, the Chao1 estimator, and Recon v2.1 estimates of unobserved clonotypes. For all TCRbeta clonotypes obtained by the gDNA method from a handful of donors, generation probabilities were computed with OLGA. TCRdb retrieved this table from immuneACCESS and kept in-frame rearrangements only. Not all clones are present; in checked studies, unresolved V genes account for under half, and no reason is known for the remainder. V and J calls and clone size are copied from that table; D and trimming were computed from the DNA. The table for this sample lists roughly 1,800,000 clones; just under 95% of them were counted only once. 1.2% of the sample is in the top ten clones.

CD8 naive samples consisted of CD45RO-negative cells that were positively selected for CCR7, yielding a CD45RA+CCR7+ population without TemRA cells. The donors were healthy, HIV-negative adults with no recently reported acute infections or vaccinations. Every donor was a Caucasian adult living in Nashville, Tennessee, USA. Blood was collected by leukapheresis, and PBMCs were isolated by Ficoll-Histopaque density gradient centrifugation and then cryopreserved in liquid nitrogen vapor phase. Purity and quantity of every magnetically sorted T cell population were checked by analytical flow cytometry. From each sorted fraction, genomic DNA was isolated and quantified by UV absorbance on a Nanodrop 2000c. The germline V gene sets CDR1 to MDHEN and CDR2 to SYDVKM. Relative to germline, V is 8 bases shorter and J is 5 bases shorter, with 13 bases between their ends. CDR3 length: 13 amino acids, cysteine to phenylalanine. The retained sequence is limited to the CDR3, 39 bases, with the frame set at the first base.

The entry originates in a study of shared clonotypes between healthy human individuals (dated by TCRdb to 2020 to 2022). Study-level background: A couple of women and a few men aged 18 to 49 years were included in the cohort. For each donor, CD4 naive and CD4 memory were each given three plates, CD8 naive was given two plates, and CD8 memory was given one plate. Blood TCR repertoires of roughly five healthy adults were deeply sequenced to estimate repertoire size and the extent of clonotype sharing between individuals. To increase sequencing depth and limit assay-specific biases, TCR repertoire library preparation and sequencing were carried out by different laboratories using diverse techniques. Between about 0.94 and 8.9 billion PBMCs per donor were obtained by leukapheresis. Here is what the overall study found, with its caveats: Because the study included only a small number of donors, the genetic and exposure-history diversity represented was limited. Estimated clonotype richness was generally larger for naive than for memory subsets. Based on pairwise subsampling, the degree of clonotype sharing among donors was expected to be affected by sequencing depth. Sampling was limited to blood, and TCR repertoires in tissue likely differ from TCR repertoires in blood. Even with the large sequencing depth, rarefaction of the sorted-subset datasets indicated that sequencing was incomplete. Across a few donors, about 5% of naive CD4, approximately 4% of naive CD8, roughly 2.3% of memory CD4, and roughly 0.4% of memory CD8 clonotypes were shared. Compared with non-shared clonotypes, clonotypes shared by all four sorted-subset donors had higher generation probabilities.

Sequencing input: naive CD8+ T cells sorted from blood. The cell subset or site label, as the study defines it: CD45RA+CCR7+. Recombination connected TRBV28 to TRBJ1-5, with TRBD1 as a weak D call on 5 bases. This sequence was found in a man younger than 35 in good health. DNA sequence: TGTGCCAGCCGAGGGGAAGTATATCAGCCCCAGCATTTT. Its protein is CASRGEVYQPQHF.